The entry below describes one T cell receptor beta chain. Its target is unknown. Sequencing targeted expressed TCRB transcripts, as all isolated RNA had been reverse transcribed. Data came from immunoSEQ multiplex PCR; TCRdb stores just in-frame clones and leaves some out. The sample lists 630,000 or so clones, over 13% seen once, with roughly 0.04% in the top ten. The record originates from a study of beta chain features in type 1 diabetes. Study-wide points: Type 1 diabetes patients showed fewer insertions and more deletions at VDJ junctions. For patients and controls alike, PCR might favor shorter templates to the same degree. Because the template was cDNA, high-expressing cells might be over-represented. Significant though moderate, a shortening of TCRB CDR3s appeared in all four CD4+ subsets of Type 1 diabetes patients.

The length of the CDR3 is 14 residues. From germline, CDR1 is SEHNR and CDR2 FQNEAQ (reference sequence). Trimming took off 2 bases at V and 1 base at J, with 9 bases between the two ends. The sequencing input was naive CD4+ T cells from blood. V usage is TRBV7-9 and J usage is TRBJ2-7, with D hard to call. This receptor was taken from a man between 18 and 35 years old with type 1 diabetes. The CDR3 loop reads CASSLYSPSYEQYF. The CDR3 DNA sequence: TGTGCCAGCAGCTTATATAGCCCGTCCTACGAGCAGTACTTC.